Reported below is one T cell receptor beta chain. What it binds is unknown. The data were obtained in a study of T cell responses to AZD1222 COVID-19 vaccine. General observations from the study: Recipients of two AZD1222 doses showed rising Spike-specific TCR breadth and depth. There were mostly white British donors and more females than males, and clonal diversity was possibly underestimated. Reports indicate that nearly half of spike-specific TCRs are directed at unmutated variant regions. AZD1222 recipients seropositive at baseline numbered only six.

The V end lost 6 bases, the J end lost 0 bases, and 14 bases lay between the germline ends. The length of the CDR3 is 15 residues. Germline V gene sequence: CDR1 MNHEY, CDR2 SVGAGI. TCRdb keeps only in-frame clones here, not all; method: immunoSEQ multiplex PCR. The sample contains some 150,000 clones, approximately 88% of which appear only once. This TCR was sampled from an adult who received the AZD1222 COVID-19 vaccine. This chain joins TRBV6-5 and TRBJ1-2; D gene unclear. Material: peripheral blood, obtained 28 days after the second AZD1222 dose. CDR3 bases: TGTGCCAGCAGGAACTACCAGGAGACTAACTATGGCTACACCTTC. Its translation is CASRNYQETNYGYTF.